This T cell receptor beta chain derives from a study of T cell responses to AZD1222 COVID-19 vaccine. Study context: Second doses at about 4 or about 12 weeks were pooled.

Study findings and constraints: Vaccine-related CD4 TCRs covered spike, predominating at 160-218 and 743-854. Females outnumbered males among donors, who were mostly white British; clonal diversity was possibly underestimated.

Germline V gene lookup returns CDR1 SGDLS and CDR2 YYNGEE. CDR3 size: 16 residues. J was trimmed by 2 bases and V by 4 bases; bases with no gene match: 11. Concerning this clone itself: Its antigen remains unidentified.

Repertoires were generated with immunoSEQ multiplex PCR, while TCRdb's copy carries only in-frame clones and drops some. The repertoire holds some 130,000 clones, with 70% to 90% as singletons. This receptor was obtained from an adult in good health. The V and J genes are TRBV9 and TRBJ2-5; 7 bases agree with TRBD2. The starting material was peripheral blood, obtained on day 0 of AZD1222 vaccination. This CDR3 reads CASSSPRAGLQETQYF. CDR3 nucleotides: TGTGCCAGCAGCTCACCGAGGGCGGGACTACAAGAGACCCAGTACTTC.